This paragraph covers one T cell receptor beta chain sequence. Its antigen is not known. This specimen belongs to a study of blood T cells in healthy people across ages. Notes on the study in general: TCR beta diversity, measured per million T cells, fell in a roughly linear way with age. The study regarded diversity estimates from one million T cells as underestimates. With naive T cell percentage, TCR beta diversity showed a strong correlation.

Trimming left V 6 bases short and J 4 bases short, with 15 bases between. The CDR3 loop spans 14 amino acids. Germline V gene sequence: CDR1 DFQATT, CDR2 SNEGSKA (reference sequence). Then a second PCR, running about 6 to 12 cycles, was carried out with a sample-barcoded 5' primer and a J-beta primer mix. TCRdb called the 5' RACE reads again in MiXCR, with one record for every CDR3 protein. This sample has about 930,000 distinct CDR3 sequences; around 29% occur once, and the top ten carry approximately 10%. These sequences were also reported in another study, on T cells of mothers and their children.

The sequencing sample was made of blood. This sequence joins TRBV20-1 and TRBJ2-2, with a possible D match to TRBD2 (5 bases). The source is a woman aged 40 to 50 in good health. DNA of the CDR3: TGCAGTGCCACCCCAGCGGTAGGCACCGGGGAGCTGTTTTTT. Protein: CSATPAVGTGELFF.